This TCR beta chain was sequenced during a study of blood T cell repertoires in COVID-19. One Seattle source followed patients from active infection through their disease course. In the original workflow: Reference gene primer amplification gave estimated nucleated cell counts. Method: immunoSEQ multiplex PCR; TCRdb's copy keeps in-frame clones and lacks some. The V and J calls and the clone size are those of that table, but D and trimming were determined from the DNA. The top ten hold more than 30% of the sample, which has about 59,000 clones, 81% seen once. CDR3 size: 15 residues. Trimming took 0 bases from V and 6 from J; bases not matched to a gene: 2. The germline gives CDR1 MNHEY, CDR2 SVGEGT.

The sequence derives from a man in his sixties with COVID-19, enrolled during active disease. The chain links TRBV6-2 or TRBV6-3 to TRBJ1-5, with TRBD1 matching 10 bases. The sample was peripheral blood. The CDR3 sequence: CASSYSTGGGQPQHF. Written as DNA, the CDR3 is TGTGCCAGCAGTTACTCGACAGGGGGCGGTCAGCCCCAGCATTTT.